Reported below is one T cell receptor (beta chain). No antigen is known for it. No base qualities exist here, and no much larger clone lies one base off it. The data stem from a study of cytomegalovirus exposure and HLA in healthy donors (dated 2017 in TCRdb). For the study in its entirety: An earlier analysis of several hundred of the donors reported approximately 300 Gb of sequence data and around 110 million unique TCR beta sequences from about 200 million T cells. An early release covering roughly 600 HLA-typed donors comprised 250 to 350 gigabases of sequencing data and around 80 million unique TCR sequences. Among the approximately 430 genotyped donors, more than 70% belonged to the genetic ancestry cluster associated with self-reported Caucasian donors. The aim of the study was to test whether cataloging public T cell receptors could identify signatures of past pathogen exposure. The study used immunosequencing to profile the T cell repertoires of hundreds of subjects and linked those repertoires to cytomegalovirus serostatus. In addition to the first cohort of approximately 650 subjects, a separate validation cohort of 120 different subjects was used. To predict cytomegalovirus infection status, the study brought together high-throughput TCR immunosequencing, statistical association of individual TCRs with disease status, and machine learning. To study patterns of TCR occurrence, a later analysis re-analyzed previously published TCR beta repertoires from around 700 donors and added high-resolution HLA genotyping. Rather than using new phenotypic data, the later analysis identified candidate immune exposures from TCR beta sequences and from how often those sequences occurred across donors. An earlier analysis of some 600 of the donors applied high-throughput TCR beta sequencing to assess whether each TCR beta V gene segment acted as functional or pseudogenic. Donor age, sex, ethnicity and CMV serostatus were compiled alongside the repertoire data. Genome-wide SNP genotypes for about 55% of the roughly 670 donors were used in a later genetic analysis, which treated that subset as a discovery cohort. All discovery cohort repertoires had been generated on a single sequencing platform. Class I and class II HLA loci were covered by the typing at four-digit resolution. The number of donors typed differed by locus, with 629-630 for A, B, C, DRB1 and DQB1, about 500 for DQA1, approximately 580 for DPA1, and under 490 for DPB1. Four or five DR-DQ haplotypes were treated as single units for association and clustering because of strong linkage in the cohort. Among around 400 genotyped donors of the cohort, an average of approximately 240,000 unique TCR beta nucleotide sequences was sequenced per donor, of which approximately 19% were non-productive.

The research as a whole found: The study gave a list of some 150 TCR beta chains associated with cytomegalovirus. HLA typing was unavailable for some donors at each locus, so association tests used only the typed subset. The authors suggested that the approach could potentially be generalized to other disease states and immunological phenotypes. Some IMGT-functional V segments, including TRBV6-2 and TRBV6-3, could not be told apart with the 87-base-pair reads, so those segments were excluded. A later genetic analysis reported fewer N-insertions in productive TCRs among donors in an Asian-associated ancestry cluster than the roughly 620-donor mean. A further reported finding was that TCR beta sequences accurately predicted the HLA-A and HLA-B alleles for most subjects in the first cohort. Only TCR beta chains were sequenced in this cohort, and the absence of alpha or paired-chain data limited detectable features. A later analysis associated 16,951 TCR beta sequences with specific HLA alleles at a false discovery rate of 0.05. Strong co-occurrence of HLA alleles, especially DR and DQ, made assigning TCR associations to individual alleles difficult. Several of the top co-occurrence clusters appeared to be linked to parvovirus B19, influenza, CMV and Epstein-Barr virus, according to a later analysis. Over 15 rarely observed V segments, including chromosome 9 orphons, were excluded from the earlier analysis of approximately 600 of the donors because counts were too low. In a later analysis, HLA-associated TCR beta chains showed more clonal expansion and lower generation probabilities than non-associated chains that were equally common. The sequencing pipeline was judged likely to have produced a cluster of highly shared sequence variants as a technical artifact. In an earlier analysis of some 640 of the donors, most TCR beta V segments were observed in productive rearrangements about 87% or about 30% of the time, broadly matching IMGT annotations. Immune exposure information for the cohort was limited to CMV serostatus. Most TCR sequences were observed very rarely across donors, whereas some public TCRs were present in many individuals. Most CMV-associated TCR beta chains appeared to be HLA-restricted in a later analysis, and the HLA associations seemed to be driven largely by CMV exposure. In vitro tests confirmed that a few of the cytomegalovirus-associated TCR beta chains recognize cytomegalovirus antigens. Cytomegalovirus status was reported to be diagnosed by the classifier with high specificity and sensitivity in both the original and validation cohorts. Sequencing depth was assumed to be roughly uniform across donors in the presence/absence analyses, though that assumption may not hold. Linkage disequilibrium might explain the correlated functional status among segregating V segments, but an unknown experimental factor could not be ruled out. In a later analysis, TCR association rates were found to vary across HLA loci, with the most associated TCRs seen for DRB1 alleles and the fewest for HLA-C alleles. A later genetic analysis associated a missense DCLRE1C variant with V-gene and J-gene trimming of TCR beta chains, and an independent cohort replicated the association.

The cohort was made up of roughly 670 healthy bone marrow donors. All cohort members were sampled while nominally healthy, although unrecorded immune exposures were likely present. CMV serostatus was positive for 289 and negative for about 50% of the roughly 700 cohort members, and was not recorded for this donor. Each donor provided a peripheral blood sample, and peripheral blood mononuclear cells were used for TCR beta sequencing. Genomic DNA extraction from the blood cell samples was performed with the Qiagen DNeasy Blood Extraction Kit. The method was the immunoSEQ multiplex PCR assay. The multiplex PCR relied on a mix of 60 forward primers for TCR Vbeta segments and 13 reverse primers for TCR Jbeta segments. A multiplex PCR assay on genomic DNA amplified the CDR3 region of rearranged TCR beta genes. The Illumina HiSeq System was used to sequence the amplified TCR beta libraries as 87-base-pair reads. The paper's processing steps were these. Across the 600 to 700 repertoires, a later analysis counted 80 million or so unique TCR beta chains, 9.5 million to 12 million of which were shared by at least two donors. Raw reads were error-corrected and collapsed into unique sequences by a nearest-neighbor algorithm in which closely related sequences were merged to remove PCR and sequencing errors. CDR3 sequences were aligned to IMGT reference sequences to assign V, D and J gene segments. Each retained sequence needed at least a six-nucleotide match to both a V gene segment and a J gene segment. Rearrangements were called productive when the CDR3 lacked stop codons and stayed in frame with V and J; all others were non-productive. Following IMGT convention, CDR3 was defined as the stretch from the second conserved V-encoded cysteine up to the conserved J-encoded phenylalanine. Sequences without an unambiguous match to a single V gene segment were excluded from the earlier analysis of over 500 of the donors. An earlier analysis of 587 of the donors called V segments functional above 56.7% productive rearrangements and segregating when the between-donor standard deviation exceeded 5%. To diagnose cytomegalovirus status from the catalog of TCR beta chain sequences, a statistical classification framework was built. In a later analysis, V and J genes were assigned by comparing TCR nucleotide sequences against IMGT/GENE-DB human TR gene sequences. The TCRdist pipeline was used in a later analysis to assign CDR3 sequences and most-parsimonious VDJ recombination scenarios. In a later analysis, each TCR beta chain was defined by its CDR3 amino acid sequence together with its V-gene family, and reads lacking a unique V-gene family were excluded. As a way to deal with suspected cross-contamination and a sequencing artifact, a later analysis dropped approximately 590 nucleotide sequences that were highly shared and had low generation probability. In a later analysis, a clonal expansion index was calculated for each public chain from normalized within-repertoire ranks of inferred template counts. In a later analysis, generation probabilities were computed using a VDJ recombination model fitted to out-of-frame rearrangements, and the results were checked against IGoR. In a later analysis, TCR-TCR, TCR-HLA and TCR-CMV co-occurrence was scored with hypergeometric tests, and a repertoire-size bias correction was applied to TCR pairs. To estimate false discovery rates, a later analysis permuted the HLA or CMV assignments 20 times. In a later analysis, co-occurring TCRs were grouped using DBSCAN, and TCRdist sequence similarity was added for clustering within HLA-allele-positive subsets. Co-occurrence clustering excluded repertoires with fewer than 30,000 or more than 120,000 public chains, plus five with anomalous nucleotide sharing. TCRdb limited this immuneACCESS table to in-frame rearrangements with V and J called. A share of clones is missing; checked studies link under half to unresolved V genes, and the rest is unexplained. V, J and clone size are those of that table, while D and trimming were read from the DNA. The table for this sample lists about 94,000 clones; over 65% of them were counted only once. Over 9% of the sample goes to the ten largest clones.

V sheds 5 bases and J sheds 0 bases, leaving 9 bases between their ends. Per the germline V gene, SQVTM is the CDR1 and ANQGSEA is the CDR2. Including the terminal cysteine and phenylalanine, the CDR3 comprises 13 residues. Just CDR3 DNA is preserved here, 39 bases in frame from base 1. The sequence is built from TRBV29-1 and TRBJ2-3; TRBD2 is a weak D gene call, 5 bases matching. Material: PBMCs. The clonotype comes from a human donor in good health. The CDR3 reads as follows: CSVWQRSTDTQYF. The nucleotide sequence is TGCAGCGTTTGGCAGCGGAGCACAGATACGCAGTATTTT.